The 29 T cell receptor beta chains listed next were all sequenced from one sample in a study of blood T cell repertoires in COVID-19. Using immunoSEQ multiplex PCR, the repertoire was profiled, and TCRdb retains in-frame clones only, with some absent. Here the sample spans under 200,000 clones, roughly 88% being singletons. The sample comprised PBMCs or T cells enriched from blood (not recorded which). These receptors were taken from a woman between 55 and 75 years old who had recovered from COVID-19.

The rearrangement uses TRBV5-6 and TRBJ1-1, with 7 bases identical to TRBD1. The length of the CDR3 is 13 residues. The germline gives CDR1 SGHDT, CDR2 YYEEEE. V gave up 4 bases and J gave up 3 bases; unmatched junction bases: 3. CDR3 loop: CASSLDRDTEAFF. CDR3 DNA sequence: TGTGCCAGCAGCCTAGACAGGGACACTGAAGCTTTCTTT.

The chain carries TRBV28 and TRBJ2-1; 7 bases line up with TRBD2. Germline V gene data show CDR1 as MDHEN and CDR2 as SYDVKM. The trim removed 3 bases at V and 2 bases at J, leaving 4 bases unmatched. The CDR3 length is 15 residues. Here the CDR3 DNA reads TGTGCCAGCAGTTTTTCGGGACTAACCTACAATGAGCAGTTCTTC. This codes for CASSFSGLTYNEQFF.

J is TRBJ2-5 and V is TRBV5-4; D unresolved. CDR3 size: 13 residues. V lost 4 bases to trimming and J lost 0 bases, with 7 bases between them. CDR1 is SGHNT and CDR2 is YYREEE in the germline V gene (reference sequence). Here the CDR3 reads CASSPRDQETQYF. The CDR3 DNA follows: TGTGCCAGCAGCCCCCGAGACCAAGAGACCCAGTACTTC.

The genes are TRBV9 and TRBJ1-5, with 10 bases that match TRBD1. CDR1 is SGDLS and CDR2 is YYNGEE in the germline V gene. The J segment lost 1 base and the V segment lost 0 bases, leaving 1 base of the junction unmatched. CDR3 length: 16 amino acids. The CDR3 nucleotides are TGTGCCAGCAGCGTAGGGACAGGGGGGAGCAATCAGCCCCAGCATTTT. Translated: CASSVGTGGSNQPQHF. The entire variable domain, with the rest obtained from reference TRBV9 and TRBJ1-5, is as follows: DSGVTQTPKHLITATGQRVTLRCSPRSGDLSVYWYQQSLDQGLQFLIQYYNGEERAKGNILERFSAQQFPDLHSELNLSSLELGDSALYFCASSVGTGGSNQPQHFGDGTRLSIL.

The chain recombines TRBV2 with TRBJ2-3; 13 nucleotides align to TRBD2. Germline V gene lookup returns CDR1 SNHLY and CDR2 FYNNEI. V lost 6 bases and J lost 6; bases outside the gene matches: 9. This CDR3 is 16 amino acids long. This CDR3 reads CASRRQGLAGEDTQYF. CDR3 DNA: TGTGCCAGCAGGCGCCAAGGACTAGCGGGAGAGGATACGCAGTATTTT.

The rearrangement uses TRBV25-1 and TRBJ2-1; D may be TRBD1 (6 bases). Trimming stripped 7 bases from V and 8 bases from J, with 15 bases between. This CDR3 region has 13 residues. CDR1 and CDR2 (germline): MGHDK, SYGVNS. The CDR3 DNA is TGTGCCAGCAACGGACAGAACCTCGATGAGCAGTTCTTC. Translated: CASNGQNLDEQFF.

This clone was detected only once. This rearrangement joins TRBV3-1 (or the pseudogene TRBV3-2) to TRBJ1-2, with D perhaps matching TRBD1 (6 bases). This CDR3 spans 12 amino acids. From germline, CDR1 is LGHDT and CDR2 YNNKEL (reference sequence). The V gene lost 6 bases and the J gene lost 8 bases, with 13 bases spanning the gap. The CDR3 loop is CASSQGTIGYTF. The CDR3 nucleotides are TGTGCCAGCAGTCAGGGGACGATCGGCTACACCTTC.

The chain links TRBV13 to TRBJ2-4; D is perhaps TRBD1 (6 bases). This CDR3 is 17 amino acids long. Germline assignment: CDR1 PRHDT and CDR2 FYEKMQ (reference sequence). V lost 1 base and J 0 bases, leaving 13 bases between the germline ends. This CDR3 reads CASSLAGQSIAKNIQYF. Written as DNA, the CDR3 is TGTGCCAGCAGCTTAGCCGGACAGAGCATAGCCAAAAACATTCAGTACTTC.

The genes are TRBV2 and TRBJ1-2; 7 nucleotides agree with TRBD1. J gave up 8 bases and V 11 bases, and 14 bases lay outside the gene matches. The germline V gene encodes CDR1 SNHLY and CDR2 FYNNEI. This CDR3 comprises 13 residues. The CDR3 loop is CALHPQGVSGYTF. CDR3 DNA sequence: TGTGCCCTGCACCCGCAGGGGGTGAGCGGCTACACCTTC.

The chain uses TRBV3-1 (or the pseudogene TRBV3-2) and TRBJ1-2; 10 nucleotides agree with TRBD1. The trim removed 5 bases at V and 8 bases at J, leaving 8 bases unmatched. The CDR3 totals 14 residues. The germline V gene has CDR1 LGHDT and CDR2 YNNKEL (reference sequence). The CDR3 loop reads CASSGRDRGTGYTF. The CDR3 DNA reads TGTGCCAGCAGCGGCCGGGACAGGGGAACCGGCTACACCTTC.

J is TRBJ2-1 and V is TRBV27; 9 nucleotides match TRBD1. J was trimmed by 4 bases and V by 6 bases; bases with no gene match: 4. The CDR3 loop spans 14 amino acids. Germline V gene lookup returns CDR1 MNHEY and CDR2 SMNVEV (reference sequence). The CDR3 spells CASRSTGGYNEQFF. The DNA for the CDR3 is TGTGCCAGCAGGTCGACAGGGGGGTACAATGAGCAGTTCTTC.

This clone was recorded only once. This sequence joins TRBV3-1 (or the pseudogene TRBV3-2) and TRBJ2-2; 8 nucleotides align to TRBD2. From germline, CDR1 is LGHDT and CDR2 YNNKEL (reference sequence). The CDR3 length is 13 residues. The ends lost 5 bases at V and 4 bases at J; junction bases unmatched: 0. In DNA form, the CDR3 reads TGTGCCAGCAGCGGACTAGCCACCGGGGAGCTGTTTTTT. It specifies CASSGLATGELFF.

The chain carries TRBV6-5 and TRBJ2-2; maybe TRBD2 (6 bases). V was clipped by 5 bases and J by 3 bases, with 13 bases between them. Germline V gives CDR1 MNHEY, CDR2 SVGAGI. CDR3 length: 15 amino acids. The CDR3 coding sequence is TGTGCCAGCAGTCCGTCTCTAGCGTACACCGGGGAGCTGTTTTTT. Its protein product is CASSPSLAYTGELFF.

The chain employs TRBV2 and TRBJ1-2, with unresolved D. V lost 8 bases to trimming and J lost 2 bases, with 9 bases between them. CDR3 length: 12 residues. CDR1 and CDR2 (germline): SNHLY, FYNNEI. CDR3 region: CASSDINYGYTF. The CDR3 DNA reads TGTGCCAGCTCTGACATAAACTATGGCTACACCTTC. Based on the CDR3 plus reference TRBV2 and TRBJ1-2, the full variable domain is EPEVTQTPSHQVTQMGQEVILRCVPISNHLYFYWYRQILGQKVEFLVSFYNNEISEKSEIFDDQFSVERPDGSNFTLKIRSTKLEDSAMYFCASSDINYGYTFGSGTRLTVV.

J is TRBJ2-2 and V is TRBV11-3, with 8 bases lining up with TRBD1. Per germline, CDR1 SGHNT and CDR2 YENEEA. This CDR3 spans 15 amino acids. After removal of 4 bases from V and 1 base from J, the junction contained 2 bases not matched to a gene. The CDR3 DNA follows: TGTGCCAGCAGCTACGGGACAGGGAACACCGGGGAGCTGTTTTTT. It codes for CASSYGTGNTGELFF.

The rearrangement links TRBV5-6 to TRBJ1-2; 8 nucleotides agree with TRBD1. Germline loops: CDR1 SGHDT, CDR2 YYEEEE. The CDR3 is made up of 16 amino acids. The ends lost 0 bases at V and 7 bases at J; junction bases unmatched: 11. CDR3: CASSLVYVGQGSGYTF. The CDR3 bases are TGTGCCAGCAGCTTGGTGTATGTAGGACAGGGATCTGGCTACACCTTC. The full variable domain, rest sourced from reference TRBV5-6 and TRBJ1-2, is DAGVTQSPTHLIKTRGQQVTLRCSPKSGHDTVSWYQQALGQGPQFIFQYYEEEERQRGNFPDRFSGHQFPNYSSELNVNALLLGDSALYLCASSLVYVGQGSGYTFGSGTRLTVV.

The CDR3 nucleotides are TGTGCCAGTAGTATAGTGGAGGCCTCCCTCTACGAGCAGTACTTC. Its translation: CASSIVEASLYEQYF. The rearrangement uses TRBV19 and TRBJ2-7, with D tentatively TRBD2 (5 bases). The germline V gene has CDR1 LNHDA and CDR2 SQIVND (reference sequence). The CDR3 has 15 amino acids. Trimming removed 1 base at V and 3 bases at J, with 13 bases between.

The chain is built from TRBV27 and TRBJ1-5; TRBD1 is a possible D gene (6 bases). V gave up 8 bases and J gave up 0 bases, with 17 bases separating them. Germline assignment: CDR1 MNHEY and CDR2 SMNVEV (reference sequence). The CDR3 is 16 amino acids. The CDR3 here is CASSVDRSSSNQPQHF. For the CDR3, the DNA is TGTGCCAGCTCGGTAGACAGGTCTTCTAGCAATCAGCCCCAGCATTTT.

The chain uses TRBV28 and TRBJ1-6; the D gene is possibly TRBD1 (5 bases). The CDR3 extends over 15 amino acids. Trimming shortened V by 7 bases and J by 8 bases, and 18 bases separated the two germline ends. In germline, CDR1 is MDHEN, CDR2 SYDVKM. For the CDR3, the DNA is TGTGCCAGCACCCAAAGCCCCTCACAGGATTCACCCCTCCACTTT. It translates to CASTQSPSQDSPLHF.

The chain uses TRBV5-4 and TRBJ1-1, with 7 positions matching TRBD1. The J segment lost 5 bases and the V segment lost 6 bases, leaving 13 bases of the junction unmatched. The CDR3 runs 15 residues. Germline assignment: CDR1 SGHNT and CDR2 YYREEE (reference sequence). CDR3 loop: CASTRRGTARTEAFF. The DNA for the CDR3 is TGTGCCAGCACCCGCAGGGGGACAGCGAGAACTGAAGCTTTCTTT. The complete variable domain, with remaining parts taken from reference TRBV5-4 and TRBJ1-1, reads ETGVTQSPTHLIKTRGQQVTLRCSSQSGHNTVSWYQQALGQGPQFIFQYYREEENGRGNFPPRFSGLQFPNYSSELNVNALELDDSALYLCASTRRGTARTEAFFGQGTRLTVV.

This chain connects TRBV6-1 to TRBJ1-6; D gene unclear. V was trimmed by 0 bases and J by 8 bases, leaving 5 bases between them. From germline, CDR1 is MNHNS and CDR2 SASEGT. CDR3 length: 13 residues. The CDR3 loop reads CASSEAGYSPLHF. The CDR3 coding sequence is TGTGCCAGCAGTGAAGCGGGCTATTCACCCCTCCACTTT.

The chain employs TRBV10-2 and TRBJ2-3, with D hard to call. Trimming shortened V by 1 base and J by 5 bases, and 10 bases separated the two germline ends. This CDR3 is built from 14 residues. Germline V gene lookup returns CDR1 WSHSY and CDR2 SAAADI. The CDR3 reads CASSEFRYQDTQYF. The DNA for the CDR3 is TGCGCCAGCAGTGAGTTTCGGTATCAAGATACGCAGTATTTT.

This clone has a handful of counts. The chain has TRBV2 and TRBJ2-7; 9 nucleotides align to TRBD2. With 6 bases clipped from V and 3 bases from J, the junction kept 9 bases outside the gene matches. The CDR3 loop spans 15 amino acids. CDR1 is SNHLY, CDR2 FYNNEI, per germline. The CDR3 protein is CASRGGIAGVYEQYF. Written as DNA, the CDR3 is TGTGCCAGCAGGGGCGGGATAGCGGGAGTCTACGAGCAGTACTTC.

This clone was found a few times. The J gene is TRBJ1-2, the V gene TRBV6-1; D may be TRBD1 (5 bases). V lost 3 bases and J 8 bases, leaving 16 bases between the germline ends. Germline V CDR1 and CDR2: MNHNS, SASEGT. The CDR3 loop spans 14 amino acids. The CDR3 sequence is CASSDGTSTWGYTF. The CDR3 DNA follows: TGTGCCAGCAGTGATGGGACTTCAACGTGGGGCTACACCTTC.

This chain uses TRBV28 with TRBJ1-3; D is ambiguous. This CDR3 has 13 amino acids. With 8 bases removed from V and 2 bases from J, the gap between germline ends came to 10 bases. The germline gives CDR1 MDHEN, CDR2 SYDVKM. The CDR3 nucleotides read TGTGCCAGCCGCGTCCCCGCTGGAAACACCATATATTTT. Translation gives CASRVPAGNTIYF.

The genes are TRBV3-1 (or the pseudogene TRBV3-2) and TRBJ2-1; 11 bases are a match to TRBD2. The CDR3 has 24 residues. V lost 0 bases to trimming and J lost 0 bases; unmatched junction nucleotides: 22. CDR1 is LGHDT, CDR2 YNNKEL, per germline (reference sequence). CDR3: CASSQDPLFNLAGGPESSYNEQFF. CDR3 coding DNA: TGTGCCAGCAGCCAAGATCCGCTTTTTAATTTAGCGGGAGGGCCTGAATCCTCCTACAATGAGCAGTTCTTC.

The CDR3: CASSFKISSGNTIYF. The CDR3 DNA reads TGTGCCAGCAGTTTTAAAATTAGCTCTGGAAACACCATATATTTT. The rearrangement uses TRBV28 and TRBJ1-3, with D uncertain. CDR3 length: 15 amino acids. Germline loops: CDR1 MDHEN, CDR2 SYDVKM. V shed 3 bases and J shed 0 bases, with 9 bases lying between them. Variable domain in full (rest from reference TRBV28 and TRBJ1-3): DVKVTQSSRYLVKRTGEKVFLECVQDMDHENMFWYRQDPGLGLRLIYFSYDVKMKEKGDIPEGYSVSREKKERFSLILESASTNQTSMYLCASSFKISSGNTIYFGEGSWLTVV.

The rearrangement uses TRBV11-2 and TRBJ2-7; TRBD1 is a possible D gene (5 bases). Trimming cost V 3 bases and J 3 bases, with 12 bases left between them. In germline, CDR1 is SGHAT, CDR2 FQNNGV. The CDR3 consists of 14 residues. The CDR3 region has the DNA TGTGCCAGCAGCTTCTATGCAGGGCGCTACGAGCAGTACTTC. It encodes CASSFYAGRYEQYF.

The CDR3 nucleotides are TGTGCCAGTGGCTCCGGGTACAATTCACCCCTCCACTTT. Translation gives CASGSGYNSPLHF. The chain combines TRBV12-3 or TRBV12-4 with TRBJ1-6, with D hard to call. Trimming removed 9 bases at V and 7 bases at J, with 13 bases between. The CDR3 totals 13 residues.